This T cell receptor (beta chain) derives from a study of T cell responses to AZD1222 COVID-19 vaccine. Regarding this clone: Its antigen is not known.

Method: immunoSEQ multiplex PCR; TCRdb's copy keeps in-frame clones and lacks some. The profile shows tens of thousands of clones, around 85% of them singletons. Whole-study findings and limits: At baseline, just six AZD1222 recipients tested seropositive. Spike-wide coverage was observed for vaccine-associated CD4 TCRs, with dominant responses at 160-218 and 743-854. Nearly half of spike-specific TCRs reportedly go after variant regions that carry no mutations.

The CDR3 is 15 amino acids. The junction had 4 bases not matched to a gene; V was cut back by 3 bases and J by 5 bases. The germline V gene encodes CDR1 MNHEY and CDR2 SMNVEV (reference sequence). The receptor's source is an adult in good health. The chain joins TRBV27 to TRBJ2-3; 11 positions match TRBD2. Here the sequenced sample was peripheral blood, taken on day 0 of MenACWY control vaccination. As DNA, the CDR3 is TGTGCCAGCAGTTTGACTAGCGGGAACCAAGATACGCAGTATTTT. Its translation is CASSLTSGNQDTQYF.